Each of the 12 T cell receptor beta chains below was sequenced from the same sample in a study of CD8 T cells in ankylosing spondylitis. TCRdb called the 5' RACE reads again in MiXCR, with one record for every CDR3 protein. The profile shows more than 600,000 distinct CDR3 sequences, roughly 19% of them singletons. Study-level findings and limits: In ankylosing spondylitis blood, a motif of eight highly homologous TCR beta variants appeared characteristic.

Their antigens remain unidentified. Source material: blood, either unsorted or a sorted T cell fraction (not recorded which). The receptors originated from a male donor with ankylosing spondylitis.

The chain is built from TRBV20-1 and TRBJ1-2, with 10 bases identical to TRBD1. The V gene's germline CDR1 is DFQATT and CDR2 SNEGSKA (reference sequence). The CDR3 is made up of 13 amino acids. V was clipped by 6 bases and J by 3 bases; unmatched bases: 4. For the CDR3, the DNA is TGCAGTGCAACCGGACAGGGGGACTATGGCTACACCTTC. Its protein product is CSATGQGDYGYTF.

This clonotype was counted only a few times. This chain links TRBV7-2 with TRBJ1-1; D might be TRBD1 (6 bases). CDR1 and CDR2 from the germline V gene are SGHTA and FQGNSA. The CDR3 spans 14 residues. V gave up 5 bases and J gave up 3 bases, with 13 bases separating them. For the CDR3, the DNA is TGTGCCAGCAGCGACACAGGGTGGGACACTGAAGCTTTCTTT. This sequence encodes CASSDTGWDTEAFF. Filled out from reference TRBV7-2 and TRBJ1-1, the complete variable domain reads GAGVSQSPSNKVTEKGKDVELRCDPISGHTALYWYRQSLGQGLEFLIYFQGNSAPDKSGLPSDRFSAERTGGSVSTLTIQRTQQEDSAVYLCASSDTGWDTEAFFGQGTRLTVV.

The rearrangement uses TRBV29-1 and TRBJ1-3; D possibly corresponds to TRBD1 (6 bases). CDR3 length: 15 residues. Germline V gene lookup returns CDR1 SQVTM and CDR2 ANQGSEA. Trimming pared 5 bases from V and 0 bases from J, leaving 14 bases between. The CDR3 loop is CSVRGGRTSGNTIYF. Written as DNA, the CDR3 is TGCAGCGTTCGGGGGGGCAGGACCTCTGGAAACACCATATATTTT.

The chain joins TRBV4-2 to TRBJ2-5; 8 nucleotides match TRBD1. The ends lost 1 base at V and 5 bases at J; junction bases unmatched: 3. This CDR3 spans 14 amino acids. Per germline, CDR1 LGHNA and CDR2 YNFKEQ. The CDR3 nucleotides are TGTGCCAGCAGCCAAGCTCAGGGGGCGGAGACCCAGTACTTC. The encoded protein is CASSQAQGAETQYF.

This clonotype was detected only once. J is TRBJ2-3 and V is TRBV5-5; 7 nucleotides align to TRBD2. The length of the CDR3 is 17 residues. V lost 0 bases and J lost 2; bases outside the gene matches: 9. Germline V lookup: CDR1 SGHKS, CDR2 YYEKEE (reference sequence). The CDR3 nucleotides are TGTGCCAGCAGCTTGGCGGGGCTAGCGGATTACACAGATACGCAGTATTTT. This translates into CASSLAGLADYTDTQYF. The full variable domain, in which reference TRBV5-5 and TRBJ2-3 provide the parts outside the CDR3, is DAGVTQSPTHLIKTRGQQVTLRCSPISGHKSVSWYQQVLGQGPQFIFQYYEKEERGRGNFPDRFSARQFPNYSSELNVNALLLGDSALYLCASSLAGLADYTDTQYFGPGTRLTVL.

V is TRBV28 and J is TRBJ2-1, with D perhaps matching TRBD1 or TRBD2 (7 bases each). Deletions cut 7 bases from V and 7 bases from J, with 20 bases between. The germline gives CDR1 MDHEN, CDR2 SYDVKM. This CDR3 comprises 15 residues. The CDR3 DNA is TGTGCCAGCAAAACCTCAGGGGGGGAGAGGAATGAGCAGTTCTTC. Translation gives CASKTSGGERNEQFF.

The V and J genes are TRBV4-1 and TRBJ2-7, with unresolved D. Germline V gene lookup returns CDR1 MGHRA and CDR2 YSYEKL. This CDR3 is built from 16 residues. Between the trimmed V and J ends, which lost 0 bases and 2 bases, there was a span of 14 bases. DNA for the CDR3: TGCGCCAGCAGCCAAGATAACACGGTCCGAACCTACGAGCAGTACTTC. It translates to CASSQDNTVRTYEQYF.

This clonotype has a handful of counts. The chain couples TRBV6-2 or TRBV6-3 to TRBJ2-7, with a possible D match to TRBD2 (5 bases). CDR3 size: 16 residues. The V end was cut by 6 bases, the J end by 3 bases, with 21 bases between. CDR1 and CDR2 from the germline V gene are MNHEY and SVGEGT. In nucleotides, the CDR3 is TGTGCCAGCAGCCCCACCCGAACCGGGGTCGGCTACGAGCAGTACTTC. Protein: CASSPTRTGVGYEQYF.

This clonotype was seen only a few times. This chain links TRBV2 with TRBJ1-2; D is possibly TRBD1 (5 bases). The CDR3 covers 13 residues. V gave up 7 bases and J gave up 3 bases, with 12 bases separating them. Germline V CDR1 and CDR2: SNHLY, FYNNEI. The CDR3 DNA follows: TGTGCCAGCAACAAGGGGCTGGACTATGGCTACACCTTC. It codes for CASNKGLDYGYTF.

CDR3 region: CASSSLTGPKYTF. The CDR3 DNA follows: TGTGCCAGCAGCTCATTGACAGGGCCCAAGTACACCTTC. J is TRBJ1-2 and V is TRBV14; 7 bases line up with TRBD1. CDR1 and CDR2 from the germline V gene are SGHDN and FVKESK. V lost 5 bases to trimming and J lost 11 bases; unmatched junction nucleotides: 11. The CDR3 runs 13 residues.

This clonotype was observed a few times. The CDR3 nucleotides are TGCAGTGCTAGAGCTAGCGGGAGGGCGTACACCGGGGAGCTGTTTTTT. It translates to CSARASGRAYTGELFF. The V call is TRBV20-1, the J call TRBJ2-2, with 12 bases identical to TRBD2. V shed 1 base, J shed 3 bases, and the junction held 3 bases outside the gene matches. The CDR3 is 16 amino acids. Germline assignment: CDR1 DFQATT and CDR2 SNEGSKA (reference sequence).

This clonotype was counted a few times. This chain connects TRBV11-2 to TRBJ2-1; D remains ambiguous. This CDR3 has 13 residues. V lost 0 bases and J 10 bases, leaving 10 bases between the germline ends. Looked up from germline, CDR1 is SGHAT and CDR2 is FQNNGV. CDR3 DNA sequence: TGTGCCAGCAGCTTAGATAGAGGAGTAGAGCAGTTCTTC. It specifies CASSLDRGVEQFF.